The clone carrying this TCR beta chain has only a few counts. The antigen is undetermined. The sample comes from a study of CD8+ T cells in alopecia areata. Whole-study context: Tofacitinib administration to treated patients was oral, at 5 to 10 mg twice daily.

Study results and limitations: TCR sharing was clearer in mice than between patients, perhaps partly owing to patient HLA diversity.

V lost 5 bases and J lost 5; bases outside the gene matches: 7. Germline V gene lookup returns CDR1 SGHRS and CDR2 YFSETQ. The CDR3 runs to 15 residues. Alopecia areata patients provided lesional scalp punch biopsies and peripheral blood. Sequencing templates came from extracted RNA that was reverse transcribed into cDNA. TCRdb's table, derived via immunoSEQ multiplex PCR, lists solely in-frame clones and lacks some. This table holds roughly 150,000 clones, around 50% found once. The chain combines TRBV5-1 with TRBJ2-1, with 10 nucleotides matching TRBD2. This TCR derives from a human donor with alopecia areata. The specimen comprised CD8+ T cells sorted from blood, sampled at week 0. The CDR3 sequence: CASSLSGGSHNEQFF. The CDR3 DNA is TGCGCCAGCAGTCTTAGCGGGGGGAGCCACAATGAGCAGTTCTTC.